This T cell receptor (beta chain) derives from a study of blood T cell repertoires in COVID-19. Study overall: The origin of the acute and convalescent COVID-19 samples was the United States, Italy and Spain. Nucleic acid was either cDNA or gDNA, and it came from T cells, B-cell-depleted T cells, or PBMCs.

Deletions cut 0 bases from V and 1 base from J, with 6 bases between. The germline V gene has CDR1 SGHNT and CDR2 YYREEE (reference sequence). The CDR3 spans 14 residues. Study processing details: Researchers report that nucleated cell counts were estimated from reference gene primer amplification. Here immunoSEQ multiplex PCR was the method, and the copy in TCRdb shows in-frame clones only, minus some. That table gives V, J and clone size, and the DNA gave D and trimming. Here the sample spans 46,000 or so clones, about 90% being singletons. The sequence derives from a man in his fifties with acute or convalescent COVID-19. The sample was peripheral blood. The chain couples TRBV5-4 to TRBJ2-3, with a tentative D call TRBD2 (6 bases). The CDR3 DNA follows: TGTGCCAGCAGCTTGGCGGGGGGCACAGATACGCAGTATTTT. Protein: CASSLAGGTDTQYF.